This entry describes one T cell receptor beta chain. Its matching antigen is unknown. The sample is drawn from a study of beta chain features in type 1 diabetes. Study results and limitations: Type 1 diabetes patients showed a moderate but significant shortening of TCRB CDR3s in all four CD4+ subsets.

cDNA synthesis used the whole RNA isolate, giving expressed TCRB sequences. Sequenced by immunoSEQ multiplex PCR; TCRdb stores in-frame clones only, minus some. Here the sample spans about 400,000 clones, 10% to 15% being singletons. With V trimmed by 8 bases and J by 4 bases, 12 bases remained unmatched. The CDR3 covers 16 residues. The V gene's germline CDR1 is SGHTA and CDR2 FQGNSA. The receptor's source is a woman younger than 30 with type 1 diabetes. Sequences were obtained from naive CD4+ T cells from blood. The chain couples TRBV7-2 to TRBJ2-2, with 8 nucleotides matching TRBD1. The CDR3 reads CASRNLDRATTGELFF. In DNA form, the CDR3 reads TGTGCCAGCCGAAACCTGGACAGGGCAACCACCGGGGAGCTGTTTTTT.